What follows describes a single TCR beta chain. Its antigen remains unknown. This specimen belongs to a study of beta chain features in type 1 diabetes. At the level of the study: No patient-donor differences in age, gender, total cells or subset yield. Study results and limitations: Shorter TCRB CDR3s, moderately but significantly so, marked every one of the four CD4+ subsets in Type 1 diabetes patients.

cDNA synthesis used the whole RNA isolate, giving expressed TCRB sequences. Method: immunoSEQ multiplex PCR; TCRdb's copy keeps in-frame clones and lacks some. The sample has fewer than 500,000 clones, about 15% seen once; the top ten hold 0.035% to 0.045%. V was cut by 4 bases and J by 0 bases, with 13 bases left in between. This CDR3 has 16 residues. The germline CDR1 and CDR2 sequences are SGHDN and FVKESK. Per donor, one heparinised blood draw averaged roughly 120 mL. The specimen sequenced was naive CD4+ T cells from blood. V gene TRBV14 combines with J gene TRBJ2-1; perhaps D is TRBD1 or TRBD2 (5 bases each). The sequence came from a man aged 30-40 years in good health. CDR3 nucleotides: TGTGCCAGCAGCCGGGGACCGGGGAGCTCCTACAATGAGCAGTTCTTC. It is translated as CASSRGPGSSYNEQFF.